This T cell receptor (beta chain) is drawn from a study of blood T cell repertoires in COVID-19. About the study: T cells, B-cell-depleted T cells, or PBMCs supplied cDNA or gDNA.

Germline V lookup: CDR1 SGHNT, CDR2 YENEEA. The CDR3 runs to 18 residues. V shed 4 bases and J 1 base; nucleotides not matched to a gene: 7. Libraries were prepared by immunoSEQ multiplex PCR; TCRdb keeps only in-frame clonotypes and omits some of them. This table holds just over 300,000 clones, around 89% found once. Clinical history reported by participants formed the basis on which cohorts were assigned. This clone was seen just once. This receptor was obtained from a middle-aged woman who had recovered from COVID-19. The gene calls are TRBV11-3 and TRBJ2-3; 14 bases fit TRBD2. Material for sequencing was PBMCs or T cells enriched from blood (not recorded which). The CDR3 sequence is CASSSRLAGGLGTDTQYF. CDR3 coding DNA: TGTGCCAGCAGCTCTCGACTAGCGGGAGGGCTGGGCACAGATACGCAGTATTTT.